This TCR beta chain came from a study of blood T cells in healthy people across ages. Across the study: Capture via template switching afforded approximately one barcoded beta molecule per two T cells.

Aged roughly 6 to 90, donors were systemically healthy Caucasians from Russia. Peripheral blood, about 10 milliliters per donor, was collected. This clonotype appeared a few times. It was with a sample-barcoded 5' primer and a J-beta primer mix that a second PCR of about 6 to 11 cycles was run. One entry per CDR3 protein, called by TCRdb with MiXCR from the 5' RACE reads. Of approximately 730,000 distinct CDR3 sequences listed, 35% to 45% are singletons. The CDR3 length is 10 residues. Per germline, CDR1 DFQATT and CDR2 SNEGSKA (reference sequence). The V gene lost 1 base and the J gene lost 7 bases, with 5 bases spanning the gap.

Sequenced material: blood. This TCR came from a woman between 55 and 75 years old in good health. The chain recombines TRBV20-1 with TRBJ2-7, with a tentative D call TRBD2 (5 bases). Here the CDR3 DNA reads TGCAGTGCTAGAGGCGGGGAGCAGTACTTC. It specifies CSARGGEQYF.